The rows below give T cell receptor beta chains drawn from one sample of a study of Ad26.COV2.S vaccination and SARS-CoV-2 variants. Assay: immunoSEQ multiplex PCR; the TCRdb copy retains only in-frame clones and omits some. This sample has about 480,000 clones, with 70% to 90% found just once. Sequenced material: peripheral blood, taken in a trial of Ad26.COV2.S vaccine versus placebo. All receptors derive from a person aged 18 to 59 who received the Ad26.COV2.S COVID-19 vaccine or a placebo. Each CDR3 is given with its conserved first and last residue. The D gene is left open where the match is weak. The size entry is marked missing in some rows and otherwise reads once, few, many or a size class.

d_gene: NA
len: 15
abundance: NA
j_gene: TRBJ2-3
v_gene: TRBV4-1
CDR3aa: CASRTVGLGTDTQYF
CDR3nt: TGCGCCAGCAGAACCGTGGGACTGGGCACAGATACGCAGTATTTT

d_gene: NA
len: 15
abundance: NA
j_gene: TRBJ1-1
v_gene: TRBV28
CDR3aa: CASGFPVGLNTEAFF
CDR3nt: TGTGCCAGCGGGTTTCCCGTTGGGTTGAACACTGAAGCTTTCTTT

d_gene: NA
len: 14
abundance: NA
j_gene: TRBJ2-1
v_gene: TRBV28
CDR3aa: CASKAGGPRNEQFF
CDR3nt: TGTGCCAGCAAGGCAGGAGGGCCCCGAAATGAGCAGTTCTTC

d_gene: NA
len: 11
abundance: NA
j_gene: TRBJ2-1
v_gene: TRBV29-1
CDR3aa: CSVVVSTLEFF
CDR3nt: TGCAGCGTTGTTGTGTCGACGTTAGAGTTCTTC

d_gene: NA
len: 15
abundance: NA
j_gene: TRBJ2-3
v_gene: TRBV14
CDR3aa: CASSPGQSQVDTQYF
CDR3nt: TGTGCCAGCAGCCCGGGGCAGAGTCAGGTGGATACGCAGTATTTT

d_gene: TRBD1
len: 11
abundance: NA
j_gene: TRBJ2-1
v_gene: TRBV2
CDR3aa: CASSDRDEQFF
CDR3nt: TGTGCCAGCAGCGACAGGGATGAGCAGTTCTTC

d_gene: NA
len: 17
abundance: NA
j_gene: TRBJ1-2
v_gene: TRBV5-4
CDR3aa: CASSPPGTGWGGNGYTF
CDR3nt: TGTGCCAGCAGCCCGCCCGGAACAGGGTGGGGGGGAAATGGCTACACCTTC

d_gene: NA
len: 14
abundance: few
j_gene: TRBJ1-2
v_gene: TRBV10-3
CDR3aa: CAISEGEVGYGYTF
CDR3nt: TGTGCCATCAGTGAGGGGGAAGTGGGGTATGGCTACACCTTC

d_gene: TRBD2
len: 14
abundance: NA
j_gene: TRBJ2-1
v_gene: TRBV27
CDR3aa: CASSAGLGFNEQFF
CDR3nt: TGTGCCAGCAGCGCGGGACTAGGTTTTAATGAGCAGTTCTTC

d_gene: TRBD2
len: 15
abundance: NA
j_gene: TRBJ2-1
v_gene: TRBV5-1
CDR3aa: CASSPTSGPSNEQFF
CDR3nt: TGCGCCAGCAGTCCCACTAGCGGTCCGAGCAATGAGCAGTTCTTC

d_gene: NA
len: 15
abundance: NA
j_gene: TRBJ2-1
v_gene: TRBV7-3
CDR3aa: CASSLIAAGYNEQFF
CDR3nt: TGTGCCAGCAGCTTAATTGCAGCAGGATACAATGAGCAGTTCTTC

d_gene: TRBD1
len: 16
abundance: once
j_gene: TRBJ2-2
v_gene: TRBV5-6
CDR3aa: CASRVTGGTNTGELFF
CDR3nt: TGTGCCAGCAGGGTGACAGGGGGGACGAACACCGGGGAGCTGTTTTTT

d_gene: NA
len: 15
abundance: once
j_gene: TRBJ2-4
v_gene: TRBV5-1
CDR3aa: CASSLSGRGKNIQYF
CDR3nt: TGCGCCAGCAGCTTGTCGGGGCGAGGCAAAAACATTCAGTACTTC

d_gene: TRBD2
len: 16
abundance: NA
j_gene: TRBJ2-1
v_gene: TRBV4-2
CDR3aa: CASSQVLAGVSGEQFF
CDR3nt: TGTGCCAGCAGCCAAGTTCTAGCGGGAGTTTCAGGGGAGCAGTTCTTC

d_gene: TRBD1
len: 14
abundance: few
j_gene: TRBJ1-5
v_gene: TRBV19
CDR3aa: CASTRQGDIQPQHF
CDR3nt: TGTGCCAGTACGCGGCAGGGGGACATTCAGCCCCAGCATTTT

d_gene: TRBD2
len: 12
abundance: few
j_gene: TRBJ2-7
v_gene: TRBV28
CDR3aa: CASVSGSLEQYF
CDR3nt: TGTGCCAGCGTAAGCGGGAGTCTCGAGCAGTACTTC

d_gene: NA
len: 13
abundance: NA
j_gene: TRBJ1-1
v_gene: TRBV28
CDR3aa: CASRLQANTEAFF
CDR3nt: TGTGCCAGCAGACTACAGGCGAACACTGAAGCTTTCTTT

d_gene: TRBD2
len: 14
abundance: once
j_gene: TRBJ2-3
v_gene: TRBV6-5
CDR3aa: CASRQAGGTDTQYF
CDR3nt: TGTGCCAGCAGACAAGCGGGAGGTACTGATACGCAGTATTTT

d_gene: NA
len: 16
abundance: NA
j_gene: TRBJ2-5
v_gene: TRBV5-1
CDR3aa: CASSPGGQMGKETQYF
CDR3nt: TGCGCCAGCAGTCCGGGGGGACAGATGGGTAAAGAGACCCAGTACTTC

d_gene: NA
len: 14
abundance: once
j_gene: TRBJ2-5
v_gene: TRBV19
CDR3aa: CASSIAGPAETQYF
CDR3nt: TGTGCCAGTAGTATAGCGGGACCAGCGGAGACCCAGTACTTC

d_gene: NA
len: 16
abundance: NA
j_gene: TRBJ2-3
v_gene: TRBV4-3
CDR3aa: CASSQEPSSSTDTQYF
CDR3nt: TGCGCCAGCAGCCAAGAGCCTAGCTCCTCCACAGATACGCAGTATTTT

d_gene: NA
len: 16
abundance: NA
j_gene: TRBJ2-5
v_gene: TRBV5-6
CDR3aa: CASSSWVSIGLETQYF
CDR3nt: TGTGCCAGCAGCTCCTGGGTTAGTATCGGATTGGAGACCCAGTACTTC

d_gene: NA
len: 12
abundance: NA
j_gene: TRBJ1-1
v_gene: TRBV7-9
CDR3aa: CASSWGGPEAFF
CDR3nt: TGTGCCAGCAGCTGGGGGGGACCCGAAGCTTTCTTT

d_gene: NA
len: 15
abundance: NA
j_gene: TRBJ1-2
v_gene: TRBV25-1
CDR3aa: CASSEYHRLGVGYTF
CDR3nt: TGTGCCAGCAGTGAATATCATCGCTTGGGGGTTGGCTACACCTTC

d_gene: TRBD2
len: 15
abundance: NA
j_gene: TRBJ2-5
v_gene: TRBV7-8
CDR3aa: CASSLAGGGQETQYF
CDR3nt: TGTGCCAGCAGCTTAGCAGGCGGGGGGCAAGAGACCCAGTACTTC

d_gene: TRBD2
len: 13
abundance: NA
j_gene: TRBJ2-3
v_gene: TRBV28
CDR3aa: CASTLGRGDTQYF
CDR3nt: TGTGCCAGCACCCTGGGGAGGGGAGATACGCAGTATTTT

d_gene: NA
len: 13
abundance: NA
j_gene: TRBJ2-5
v_gene: TRBV28
CDR3aa: CASSFITQETQYF
CDR3nt: TGTGCCAGCAGTTTCATAACCCAAGAGACCCAGTACTTC

d_gene: TRBD2
len: 15
abundance: NA
j_gene: TRBJ2-1
v_gene: TRBV10-2
CDR3aa: CASSESGREGLGSFF
CDR3nt: TGCGCCAGCAGTGAGTCGGGGCGGGAGGGCCTTGGGTCGTTCTTC

d_gene: TRBD2
len: 16
abundance: NA
j_gene: TRBJ2-7
v_gene: TRBV7-2
CDR3aa: CASSPQGTSGSYEQYF
CDR3nt: TGTGCCAGCAGCCCACAGGGGACTAGCGGGTCCTACGAGCAGTACTTC

d_gene: NA
len: 16
abundance: NA
j_gene: TRBJ2-1
v_gene: TRBV4-1
CDR3aa: CASSQVGLVEDNEQFF
CDR3nt: TGCGCCAGCAGCCAAGTTGGGCTAGTCGAGGACAATGAGCAGTTCTTC

d_gene: TRBD2
len: 13
abundance: NA
j_gene: TRBJ2-7
v_gene: TRBV7-9
CDR3aa: CASSNAGVREQYF
CDR3nt: TGTGCCAGCAGCAATGCGGGGGTTCGCGAGCAGTACTTC

d_gene: TRBD1
len: 15
abundance: NA
j_gene: TRBJ2-7
v_gene: TRBV7-9
CDR3aa: CASSLGTGRTYEQYF
CDR3nt: TGTGCCAGCAGCTTAGGGACAGGGCGGACCTACGAGCAGTACTTC

d_gene: NA
len: 16
abundance: NA
j_gene: TRBJ1-3
v_gene: TRBV6-5
CDR3aa: CASSYWGAGSGNTIYF
CDR3nt: TGTGCCAGCAGTTACTGGGGTGCGGGTTCTGGAAACACCATATATTTT

d_gene: TRBD1
len: 18
abundance: NA
j_gene: TRBJ2-1
v_gene: TRBV7-2
CDR3aa: CASSPGTGGSRGRWEQFF
CDR3nt: TGTGCCAGCAGCCCCGGGACAGGGGGCAGTCGGGGCCGATGGGAGCAGTTCTTC

d_gene: NA
len: 15
abundance: NA
j_gene: TRBJ1-4
v_gene: TRBV6-1
CDR3aa: CASSEVAGAGEKLFF
CDR3nt: TGTGCCAGCAGTGAAGTTGCAGGGGCGGGTGAAAAACTGTTTTTT

d_gene: NA
len: 13
abundance: NA
j_gene: TRBJ1-1
v_gene: TRBV9
CDR3aa: CASSVAANTEAFF
CDR3nt: TGTGCCAGCAGCGTAGCTGCCAACACTGAAGCTTTCTTT

d_gene: TRBD1
len: 11
abundance: NA
j_gene: TRBJ2-1
v_gene: TRBV7-2
CDR3aa: CASSYDRGQFF
CDR3nt: TGTGCCAGCAGCTACGACAGGGGGCAGTTCTTC

d_gene: TRBD1
len: 16
abundance: NA
j_gene: TRBJ1-5
v_gene: TRBV27
CDR3aa: CASSLIGQANNQPQHF
CDR3nt: TGTGCCAGCAGTTTGATAGGACAGGCGAACAATCAGCCCCAGCATTTT

d_gene: NA
len: 13
abundance: NA
j_gene: TRBJ1-2
v_gene: TRBV3-1/TRBV3-2
CDR3aa: CASSQITMGGYTF
CDR3nt: TGTGCCAGCAGCCAAATAACAATGGGGGGCTACACCTTC

d_gene: TRBD2
len: 17
abundance: once
j_gene: TRBJ2-5
v_gene: TRBV5-1
CDR3aa: CASNAGTSGRRKETQYF
CDR3nt: TGCGCCAGTAACGCCGGGACTAGCGGGAGACGGAAGGAGACCCAGTACTTC

d_gene: TRBD2
len: 19
abundance: NA
j_gene: TRBJ2-7
v_gene: TRBV5-5
CDR3aa: CASSYTMTSGREKTNEQYF
CDR3nt: TGTGCCAGCAGTTACACCATGACTAGCGGGAGGGAAAAAACTAACGAGCAGTACTTC

d_gene: NA
len: 14
abundance: NA
j_gene: TRBJ1-2
v_gene: TRBV5-4
CDR3aa: CASSKTRDAYGYTF
CDR3nt: TGTGCCAGCAGCAAAACACGGGACGCCTATGGCTACACCTTC

d_gene: TRBD1
len: 13
abundance: NA
j_gene: TRBJ2-7
v_gene: TRBV29-1
CDR3aa: CSVEGDRAFEQYF
CDR3nt: TGCAGCGTTGAAGGGGACAGGGCCTTCGAGCAGTACTTC

d_gene: NA
len: 11
abundance: NA
j_gene: TRBJ1-2
v_gene: TRBV29-1
CDR3aa: CSGGAGEGYTF
CDR3nt: TGCAGCGGAGGGGCCGGGGAGGGCTACACCTTC

d_gene: NA
len: 14
abundance: NA
j_gene: TRBJ1-2
v_gene: TRBV3-1/TRBV3-2
CDR3aa: CASSLTGKPGGYTF
CDR3nt: TGTGCCAGCAGCCTTACAGGGAAGCCCGGAGGCTACACCTTC

d_gene: NA
len: 15
abundance: few
j_gene: TRBJ1-1
v_gene: TRBV5-1
CDR3aa: CASSSTPTSTTEAFF
CDR3nt: TGCGCCAGCAGCTCTACCCCAACTAGTACCACTGAAGCTTTCTTT

d_gene: NA
len: 14
abundance: NA
j_gene: TRBJ1-5
v_gene: TRBV12-5
CDR3aa: CASGVGDSNQPQHF
CDR3nt: TGTGCTAGTGGTGTAGGAGATAGCAATCAGCCCCAGCATTTT

d_gene: NA
len: 12
abundance: NA
j_gene: TRBJ2-7
v_gene: TRBV6-5
CDR3aa: CATGDGPYEQYF
CDR3nt: TGTGCCACGGGGGACGGGCCCTACGAGCAGTACTTC

d_gene: NA
len: 14
abundance: NA
j_gene: TRBJ2-2
v_gene: TRBV9
CDR3aa: CASSRGGNTGELFF
CDR3nt: TGTGCCAGCAGCCGAGGCGGGAACACCGGGGAGCTGTTTTTT

d_gene: NA
len: 15
abundance: NA
j_gene: TRBJ1-4
v_gene: TRBV28
CDR3aa: CASSLGGTTNEKLFF
CDR3nt: TGTGCCAGCAGTTTAGGGGGCACAACTAATGAAAAACTGTTTTTT

d_gene: TRBD2
len: 18
abundance: once
j_gene: TRBJ2-4
v_gene: TRBV28
CDR3aa: CASTWVAGVRLAKNIQYF
CDR3nt: TGTGCCAGCACCTGGGTAGCGGGAGTTAGACTAGCCAAAAACATTCAGTACTTC

d_gene: NA
len: 15
abundance: NA
j_gene: TRBJ2-3
v_gene: TRBV19
CDR3aa: CASRTTKRNTDTQYF
CDR3nt: TGTGCCAGTAGGACCACCAAGCGGAACACAGATACGCAGTATTTT

d_gene: NA
len: 11
abundance: NA
j_gene: TRBJ1-3
v_gene: TRBV12-3/TRBV12-4
CDR3aa: CASSPRNTIYF
CDR3nt: TGTGCCAGCAGTCCCCGAAACACCATATATTTT

d_gene: NA
len: 13
abundance: NA
j_gene: TRBJ1-6
v_gene: TRBV11-3
CDR3aa: CASSSDYNSPLHF
CDR3nt: TGTGCCAGCAGCAGTGATTATAATTCACCCCTCCACTTT

d_gene: NA
len: 16
abundance: NA
j_gene: TRBJ1-1
v_gene: TRBV5-6
CDR3aa: CASSLVGRVTNTEAFF
CDR3nt: TGTGCCAGCAGCTTGGTAGGAAGGGTGACGAACACTGAAGCTTTCTTT

d_gene: NA
len: 14
abundance: NA
j_gene: TRBJ1-1
v_gene: TRBV10-3
CDR3aa: CAIRRVGGTAEAFF
CDR3nt: TGTGCCATCCGCCGGGTGGGAGGGACCGCTGAAGCTTTCTTT

d_gene: TRBD1
len: 12
abundance: NA
j_gene: TRBJ1-2
v_gene: TRBV19
CDR3aa: CATQDRAYGYTF
CDR3nt: TGTGCCACCCAAGACAGGGCCTATGGCTACACCTTC

d_gene: NA
len: 14
abundance: NA
j_gene: TRBJ1-1
v_gene: TRBV5-4
CDR3aa: CASSLRVVGAEAFF
CDR3nt: TGTGCCAGCAGCTTGAGGGTGGTAGGCGCTGAAGCTTTCTTT